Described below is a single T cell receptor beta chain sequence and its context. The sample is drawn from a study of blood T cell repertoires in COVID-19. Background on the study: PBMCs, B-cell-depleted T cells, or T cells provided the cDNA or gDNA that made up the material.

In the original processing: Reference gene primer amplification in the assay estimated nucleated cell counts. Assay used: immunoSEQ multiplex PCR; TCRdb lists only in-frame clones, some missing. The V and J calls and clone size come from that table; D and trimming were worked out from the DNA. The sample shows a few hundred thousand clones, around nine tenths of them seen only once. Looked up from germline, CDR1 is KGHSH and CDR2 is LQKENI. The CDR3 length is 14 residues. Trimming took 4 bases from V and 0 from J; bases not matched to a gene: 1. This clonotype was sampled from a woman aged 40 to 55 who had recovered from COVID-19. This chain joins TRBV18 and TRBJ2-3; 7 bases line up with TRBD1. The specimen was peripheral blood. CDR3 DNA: TGTGCCAGCTCACGGGACAGCAGCACAGATACGCAGTATTTT. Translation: CASSRDSSTDTQYF.